The entry below gives a single TCR beta chain sequence along with its context. This table comes from immunoSEQ multiplex PCR, and its TCRdb copy is limited to in-frame clones, with some not included. This sample yields around 55,000 clones, of which 77% are seen a single time; roughly 6.3% belongs to the top ten. Germline CDR1 reads MDHEN; CDR2 reads SYDVKM. V was trimmed by 2 bases and J by 5 bases, leaving 15 bases between them. The CDR3 has 15 residues. The data belong to a study of OX40 agonist ivuxolimab in advanced cancers. This chain joins TRBV28 and TRBJ1-2; the D is unclear. The material was CD4+ or CD8+ T cells sorted from blood, obtained in a trial of the OX40 agonist ivuxolimab. The receptor was isolated from an adult with an advanced solid tumor such as melanoma, head and neck, liver or kidney cancer. CDR3 in DNA: TGTGCCAGCAGTTTACCTACTACCCTTGGGTATGGCTACACCTTC. As protein: CASSLPTTLGYGYTF.